Listed here are 7 T cell receptor beta chains from one sample, sequenced in a study of T-cell memory formation after mild COVID-19 (dated by TCRdb to about 2021). Library creation used 5' RACE. The instrument was an Illumina NovaSeq 6000. TCRdb trimmed public reads at Q25 via fastp, called clones via MiXCR and kept in-frame beta chains. All rows with the same CDR3 protein become a single entry with the most common DNA and genes. Counted in this sample were about 350,000 distinct CDR3 sequences; around 20% of them appeared once. The top ten clones comprise around 23% of the sample. Specimen: PBMCs or a T cell subset sorted from them (not recorded which). These receptors were taken from a man aged 18 to 30 who had mild COVID-19 (a few samples of this study predate the infection). The sample titles of this study are shuffled in the database, so cell type and time point are left out; the donor was told from shared clones.

In this sample, this clonotype turned up a few times. This chain joins TRBV27 and TRBJ2-3; the D is unclear. V lost 2 bases and J lost 7, with 10 bases in between. CDR1 and CDR2 (germline): MNHEY, SMNVEV (reference sequence). The CDR3 totals 13 residues. CDR3 DNA sequence: TGTGCCAGCAGTTTAGGCCGGGCCCATACGCAGTATTTT. Protein product: CASSLGRAHTQYF.

The V gene is TRBV7-2, the J gene TRBJ2-2, with a possible D match to TRBD1 (6 bases). Germline V gives CDR1 SGHTA, CDR2 FQGNSA. V lost 0 bases and J 5 bases, leaving 10 bases between the germline ends. This CDR3 has 15 residues. DNA of the CDR3: TGTGCCAGCAGCTTAGCGGGGGCCATAACCGGGGAGCTGTTTTTT. It is translated as CASSLAGAITGELFF.

This clonotype was picked up a small number of times. This rearrangement joins TRBV20-1 to TRBJ1-1, with D unresolved. V was shortened by 3 bases and J by 1 base, with 6 bases between the two germline ends. This CDR3 contains 12 residues. In germline, CDR1 is DFQATT, CDR2 SNEGSKA (reference sequence). CDR3 DNA: TGCAGTGCTAGTTCGGGGAACACTGAAGCTTTCTTT. This codes for CSASSGNTEAFF.

This clonotype turned up a few times. The chain recombines TRBV5-1 with TRBJ2-7, with D perhaps TRBD2 (6 bases). The V and J ends lost 4 bases and 2 bases respectively, with 10 bases between them. CDR3 length: 13 amino acids. The V gene's germline CDR1 is SGHRS and CDR2 YFSETQ. The CDR3: CASSPRETYEQYF. CDR3 DNA sequence: TGCGCCAGCAGCCCTCGGGAGACCTACGAGCAGTACTTC.

The rearrangement links TRBV6-6 to TRBJ2-7, with a possible D match to TRBD2 (6 bases). V lost 2 bases and J 2 bases, leaving 13 bases between the germline ends. This CDR3 contains 15 residues. CDR1 is MNHNY, CDR2 SVGAGI, per germline (reference sequence). CDR3 in DNA: TGTGCCAGCAGTTACCGGACGGGGACTCCCTACGAGCAGTACTTC. It encodes CASSYRTGTPYEQYF.

This clonotype came up a few times. This chain uses TRBV7-3 with TRBJ2-2; D may be TRBD1 (8 bases). In germline, CDR1 is SGHTA, CDR2 FQGTGA. The V and J ends lost 6 bases and 4 bases respectively, with 24 bases between them. This CDR3 comprises 18 residues. The CDR3 coding sequence is TGTGCCAGCAGGCGGGGGATGGACAGGGCTTTTGCCACCGGGGAGCTGTTTTTT. It yields the protein CASRRGMDRAFATGELFF.

In this sample, this clonotype turned up many times. The chain uses TRBV27 and TRBJ1-1; D is uncertain. Germline V gene data show CDR1 as MNHEY and CDR2 as SMNVEV (reference sequence). V shed 9 bases and J shed 0 bases, with 11 bases lying between them. This CDR3 has 13 amino acids. The CDR3 protein is CASRDDVNTEAFF. DNA of the CDR3: TGTGCCAGTCGGGATGATGTGAACACTGAAGCTTTCTTT.